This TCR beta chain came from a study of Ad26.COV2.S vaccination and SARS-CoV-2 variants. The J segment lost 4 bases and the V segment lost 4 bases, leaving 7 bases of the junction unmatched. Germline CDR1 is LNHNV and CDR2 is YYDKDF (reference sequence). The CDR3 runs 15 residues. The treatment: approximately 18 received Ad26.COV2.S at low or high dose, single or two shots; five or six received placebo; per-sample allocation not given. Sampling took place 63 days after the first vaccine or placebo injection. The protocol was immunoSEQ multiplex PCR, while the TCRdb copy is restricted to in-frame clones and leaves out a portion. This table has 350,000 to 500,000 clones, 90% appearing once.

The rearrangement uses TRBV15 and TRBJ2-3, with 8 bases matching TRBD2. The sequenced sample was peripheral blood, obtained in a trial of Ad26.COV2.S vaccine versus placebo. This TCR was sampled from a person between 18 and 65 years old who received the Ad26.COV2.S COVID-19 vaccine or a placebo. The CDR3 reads CATSTSGSGADTQYF. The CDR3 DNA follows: TGTGCCACCAGCACAAGCGGGAGTGGGGCAGATACGCAGTATTTT.